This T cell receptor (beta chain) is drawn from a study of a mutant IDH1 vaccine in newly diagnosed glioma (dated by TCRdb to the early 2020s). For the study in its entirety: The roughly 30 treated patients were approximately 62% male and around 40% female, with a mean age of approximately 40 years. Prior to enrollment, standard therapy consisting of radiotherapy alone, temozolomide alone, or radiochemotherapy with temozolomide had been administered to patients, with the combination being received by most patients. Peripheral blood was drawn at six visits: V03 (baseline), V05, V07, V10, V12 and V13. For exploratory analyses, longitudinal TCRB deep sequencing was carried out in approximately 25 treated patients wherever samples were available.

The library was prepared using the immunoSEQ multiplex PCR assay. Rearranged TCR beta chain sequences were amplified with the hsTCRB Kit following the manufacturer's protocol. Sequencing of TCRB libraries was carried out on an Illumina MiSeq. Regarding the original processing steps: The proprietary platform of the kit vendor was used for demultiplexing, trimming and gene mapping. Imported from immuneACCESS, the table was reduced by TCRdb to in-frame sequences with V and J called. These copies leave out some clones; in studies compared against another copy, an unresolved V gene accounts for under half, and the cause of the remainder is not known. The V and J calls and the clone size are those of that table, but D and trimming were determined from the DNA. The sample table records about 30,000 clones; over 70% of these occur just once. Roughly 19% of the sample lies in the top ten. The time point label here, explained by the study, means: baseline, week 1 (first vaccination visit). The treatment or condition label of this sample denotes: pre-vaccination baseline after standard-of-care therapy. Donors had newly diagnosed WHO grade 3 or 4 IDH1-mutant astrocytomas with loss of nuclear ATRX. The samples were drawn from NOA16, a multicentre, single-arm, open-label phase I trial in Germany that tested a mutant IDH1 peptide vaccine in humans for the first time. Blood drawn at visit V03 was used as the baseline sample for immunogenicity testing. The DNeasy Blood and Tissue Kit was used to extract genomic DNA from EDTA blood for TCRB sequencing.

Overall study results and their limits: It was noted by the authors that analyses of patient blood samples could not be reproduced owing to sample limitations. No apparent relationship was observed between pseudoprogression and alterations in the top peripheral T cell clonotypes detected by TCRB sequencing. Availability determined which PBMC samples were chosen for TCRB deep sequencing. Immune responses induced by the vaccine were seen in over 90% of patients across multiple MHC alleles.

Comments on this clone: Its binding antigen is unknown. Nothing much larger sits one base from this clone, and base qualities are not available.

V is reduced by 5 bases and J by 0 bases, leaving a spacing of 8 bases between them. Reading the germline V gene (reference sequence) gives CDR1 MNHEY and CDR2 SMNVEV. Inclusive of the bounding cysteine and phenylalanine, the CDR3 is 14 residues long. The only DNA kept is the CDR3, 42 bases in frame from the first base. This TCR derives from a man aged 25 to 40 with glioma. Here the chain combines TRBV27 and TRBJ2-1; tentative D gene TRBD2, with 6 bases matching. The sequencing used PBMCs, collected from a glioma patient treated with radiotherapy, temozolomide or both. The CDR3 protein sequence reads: CASSGGLSYNEQFF. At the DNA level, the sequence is TGTGCCAGCAGTGGGGGACTCTCCTACAATGAGCAGTTCTTC.